This T cell receptor beta chain was retrieved from a study of cytomegalovirus exposure and HLA in healthy donors. As for this clone: What it recognizes is unknown.

Whole-study findings and limits: By HLA locus, TCR association rates varied in a later analysis, with DRB1 showing the most and HLA-C the fewest. Rarity held for most TCR sequences, but there were some public TCRs that occurred in many donors.

Each donor was nominally healthy when sampled (though unrecorded immune exposures were likely). V lost 7 bases to trimming and J lost 2 bases; unmatched junction nucleotides: 6. The CDR3 contains 15 residues. The germline V gene has CDR1 LNHDA and CDR2 SQIVND (reference sequence). The PCR used 60 Vbeta and 13 Jbeta primers. Sequencing used immunoSEQ multiplex PCR; TCRdb keeps in-frame clones, though not all of them. The table includes under 300,000 clones, roughly 88% detected once. The receptor's source is a man aged 35 to 55 in good health and CMV-seropositive. V is TRBV19 and J is TRBJ1-2, with 11 bases fitting TRBD1. Input material: PBMCs. CDR3 in DNA: TGTGCCAGTATGCGGACAGGGGGCCTGAACTATGGCTACACCTTC. Its protein is CASMRTGGLNYGYTF.